Shown below are 11 T cell receptor beta chains from a single sample sequenced in a study of graft-versus-host responses after intestinal transplantation. Only in-frame clones appear in the TCRdb table, and some are missing; sequencing was by immunoSEQ multiplex PCR. The sample holds around 69,000 clones, around 90% seen once. No antigen has been identified for these receptors. The sample consisted of unstimulated CD8+ T cells sorted from spleen or lymph node cells, taken before transplant. The source is a human donor who was the organ donor for an intestinal transplant.

V gene TRBV5-4 combines with J gene TRBJ2-7; TRBD2 might be the D (6 bases). Between the trimmed V and J ends, which lost 0 bases and 0 bases, there was a span of 7 bases. Germline assignment: CDR1 SGHNT and CDR2 YYREEE (reference sequence). The CDR3 is 14 residues long. As DNA, the CDR3 is TGTGCCAGCAGCTTGGACGGGAGCTCCTACGAGCAGTACGTC. It translates to CASSLDGSSYEQYV.

The chain is built from TRBV7-9 and TRBJ1-2; D call uncertain. The CDR3 has 15 amino acids. From germline, CDR1 is SEHNR and CDR2 FQNEAQ (reference sequence). V gave up 1 base and J gave up 4 bases, with 13 bases separating them. The CDR3 loop is CASSLGGRAGYGYTF. The CDR3 nucleotides are TGTGCCAGCAGCTTAGGAGGGCGGGCCGGCTATGGCTACACCTTC.

The V and J genes are TRBV4-2 and TRBJ1-2, with 8 bases identical to TRBD1. The germline V gene encodes CDR1 LGHNA and CDR2 YNFKEQ. The ends lost 2 bases at V and 2 bases at J; junction bases unmatched: 10. This CDR3 comprises 17 residues. CDR3 sequence: CASSQHGQGTKNYGYTF. In DNA, the CDR3 is TGTGCCAGCAGCCAACACGGACAGGGAACTAAAAACTATGGCTACACCTTC.

The chain recombines TRBV6-5 with TRBJ1-2; 10 nucleotides align to TRBD1. Unmatched junction bases numbered 16, after V lost 10 bases and J lost 11 bases. CDR3 length: 14 amino acids. Germline CDR1 is MNHEY and CDR2 is SVGAGI. The CDR3 region has the DNA TGTGCCACCTCCGACAGGGGGCGCCAGGAATGGTACACCTTC. Amino acids: CATSDRGRQEWYTF.

The rearrangement joins TRBV6-5 to TRBJ1-1, with TRBD1 identical over 7 bases. Germline-derived CDR1 and CDR2 are MNHEY and SVGAGI. V shed 4 bases and J 1 base; nucleotides not matched to a gene: 9. The CDR3 spans 16 residues. CDR3 bases: TGTGCCAGCAGTTTACAGGGGAGGTTTGGGAACACTGAAGCTTTCTTT. This encodes CASSLQGRFGNTEAFF.

The J gene is TRBJ1-5, the V gene TRBV28; 7 bases match TRBD1. V dropped 5 bases and J dropped 4; count of bases not matched to a gene: 11. The CDR3 runs 16 residues. Per germline, CDR1 MDHEN and CDR2 SYDVKM. This CDR3 is CASSAILGDRNQPQHF. The CDR3 DNA reads TGTGCCAGCAGTGCCATATTGGGGGACAGAAATCAGCCCCAGCATTTT.

This chain connects TRBV7-9 to TRBJ2-3; D call uncertain. Trimming removed 1 base from V and 4 bases from J, with 12 bases in between. Germline assignment: CDR1 SEHNR and CDR2 FQNEAQ (reference sequence). The CDR3 spans 15 residues. The CDR3 DNA reads TGTGCCAGCAGCTTAGACAGCACCTGGGCAGATACGCAGTATTTT. The encoded protein is CASSLDSTWADTQYF.

The chain joins TRBV7-2 to TRBJ1-5; no firm D call. CDR1 is SGHTA, CDR2 FQGNSA, per germline. Trimming removed 5 bases at V and 0 bases at J, with 11 bases between. This CDR3 has 15 residues. CDR3 loop: CASSTNLDSNQPQHF. The CDR3, as DNA: TGTGCCAGCAGCACTAACCTGGATAGCAATCAGCCCCAGCATTTT.

CDR3 bases: TGTGCCAGCAGCCCACACCCTCGACAGGCTAGGACGCAGTATTTT. This translates into CASSPHPRQARTQYF. This chain connects TRBV7-8 to TRBJ2-3, with D perhaps TRBD1 (6 bases). Germline V gene sequence: CDR1 SGHVS, CDR2 FQNEAQ. The V end lost 5 bases, the J end lost 9 bases, and 21 bases lay between the germline ends. This CDR3 has 15 residues.

The chain couples TRBV7-8 to TRBJ1-1; no clear D. V lost 4 bases and J 4 bases, leaving 10 bases between the germline ends. The CDR3 totals 13 residues. The germline gives CDR1 SGHVS, CDR2 FQNEAQ. CDR3: CASSSPGSTEAFF. The CDR3, as DNA: TGTGCCAGCAGCTCCCCCGGGAGCACTGAAGCTTTCTTT.

V and J are TRBV28 and TRBJ2-3; 10 bases are shared with TRBD1. CDR3 length: 17 residues. CDR1 MDHEN and CDR2 SYDVKM come from the germline V gene. J gave up 6 bases and V 3 bases, and 12 bases lay outside the gene matches. DNA for the CDR3: TGTGCCAGCAGTTTCAATAGGGACAGGGGCGGGGCGGATACGCAGTATTTT. Protein product: CASSFNRDRGGADTQYF.